The source of this T cell receptor beta chain is a study of technical replicates of blood from several donors. The V and J ends lost 5 bases and 3 bases respectively, with 8 bases between them. Germline CDR1 reads SGHTA; CDR2 reads FQGTGA. The CDR3 covers 14 residues. Only in-frame clones appear in the TCRdb table, and some are missing; sequencing was by immunoSEQ multiplex PCR. The sample includes roughly 93,000 clones, 90% to 97% seen only once; the top ten take approximately 0.21%. The rearrangement uses TRBV7-3 and TRBJ1-6, with D tentatively TRBD1 (6 bases). The sample was T cells isolated from PBMCs. The source is a human donor in good health. CDR3: CASSRDNYNSPLHF. For the CDR3, the DNA is TGTGCCAGCAGCCGGGACAACTATAATTCACCCCTCCACTTT.